The rows below give T cell receptor beta chains drawn from one sample of a study of patients and donors after allogeneic stem cell transplantation. TCRdb re-analysed the RT-PCR reads in MiXCR, keeping a single row per CDR3 protein. In the table there are 920,000 or so distinct CDR3 sequences, roughly 17% of which are singletons. Sequencing was performed on blood, either unsorted or a sorted T cell fraction (not recorded which). These receptor sequences come from a human donor who was either an allogeneic HSCT recipient or a stem cell or donor lymphocyte infusion donor (not recorded which). It is not recorded whose cells these are; they may come from a transplant donor. Both conserved end residues are part of each CDR3. The D gene is left open where the match is weak. Expanded clones are given a class, and other clones once, few, many or no size at all.

size	V	J	D	CDR3	DNA
-	TRBV3-1	TRBJ2-5	TRBD1	CASSHTPGTATQETQYF	TGTGCCAGCAGCCACACACCCGGGACAGCTACTCAAGAGACCCAGTACTTC
-	TRBV30	TRBJ2-7	TRBD1	CAWSVPRTGGYEQYF	TGTGCCTGGAGTGTACCCCGGACAGGGGGTTACGAGCAGTACTTC
many	TRBV29-1	TRBJ2-1	TRBD2	CSAREESSYNEQFF	TGCAGCGCACGGGAGGAGAGCTCCTACAATGAGCAGTTCTTC
-	TRBV12-3/TRBV12-4	TRBJ2-4	TRBD2	CASSFETSGGWGNIQYF	TGTGCCAGCAGTTTTGAAACTAGCGGGGGGTGGGGAAACATTCAGTACTTC
many	TRBV5-6	TRBJ2-1	-	CASSPRRAVHEQFF	TGTGCCAGCAGCCCTAGGCGGGCAGTCCATGAGCAGTTCTTC
few	TRBV5-1	TRBJ1-2	-	CASSLGWGTGGYTF	TGCGCCAGCAGCCTGGGATGGGGGACGGGTGGCTACACCTTC
-	TRBV25-1	TRBJ2-5	TRBD1	CASSETGTETQYF	TGTGCCAGCAGTGAGACAGGGACGGAGACCCAGTACTTC
-	TRBV12-3/TRBV12-4	TRBJ1-5	TRBD1	CASSRGSRDRGNQPQHF	TGTGCCAGCAGCCGTGGGTCCAGGGACAGGGGGAATCAGCCCCAGCATTTT
many	TRBV29-1	TRBJ2-3	TRBD2	CSGRMVGEGDTQYF	TGCAGCGGGAGGATGGTTGGGGAGGGAGATACGCAGTATTTT
many	TRBV10-3	TRBJ2-7	-	CAISDWTASYEQYF	TGTGCCATCAGTGACTGGACCGCGTCCTACGAGCAGTACTTC
-	TRBV6-1	TRBJ2-1	TRBD2	CASSEGEGPNEQFF	TGTGCCAGCAGTGAAGGGGAGGGTCCCAATGAGCAGTTCTTC
-	TRBV5-4	TRBJ2-5	TRBD2	CASQQTSGNQETQYF	TGTGCCAGCCAACAGACTAGCGGGAACCAAGAGACCCAGTACTTC
-	TRBV6-2/TRBV6-3	TRBJ1-1	-	CASSYSVRGVRTEAFF	TGTGCCAGCAGTTACTCGGTGAGGGGCGTCAGAACTGAAGCTTTCTTT
few	TRBV5-1	TRBJ1-2	-	CASSLPLGGNYGYTF	TGCGCCAGCAGCTTGCCCTTGGGTGGGAACTATGGCTACACCTTC
-	TRBV20-1	TRBJ2-3	TRBD2	CSARAPGLAGGPGYLDTQYF	TGCAGTGCTAGAGCCCCCGGACTAGCGGGAGGGCCGGGTTACTTGGATACGCAGTATTTT
-	TRBV5-1	TRBJ2-3	-	CASSRGVGGTDTQYF	TGCGCCAGCAGCCGTGGAGTGGGTGGCACAGATACGCAGTATTTT
few	TRBV7-3	TRBJ2-1	-	CASSLTGGRVAYNEQFF	TGTGCCAGCAGCTTAACGGGGGGCAGGGTCGCCTACAATGAGCAGTTCTTC
few	TRBV6-1	TRBJ1-2	-	CASHRASNYGYTF	TGTGCCAGCCACAGGGCCTCTAACTATGGCTACACCTTC
few	TRBV6-1	TRBJ1-4	TRBD1	CASRSPSTGGGEKLFF	TGTGCCAGCAGATCCCCGTCCACAGGGGGGGGTGAAAAACTGTTTTTT
-	TRBV20-1	TRBJ1-1	-	CSAPDRGRNTEAFF	TGCAGTGCCCCGGACCGGGGGCGCAACACTGAAGCTTTCTTT
-	TRBV9	TRBJ2-7	TRBD1	CASSSTGTGFYEQYF	TGTGCCAGCAGCTCCACCGGGACAGGGTTCTACGAGCAGTACTTC
-	TRBV20-1	TRBJ2-1	-	CSAEGQGLGSEQFF	TGCAGTGCCGAAGGGCAGGGGCTGGGGAGTGAGCAGTTCTTC
-	TRBV28	TRBJ2-5	-	CASSSGVWETQYF	TGTGCCAGCAGTTCAGGGGTCTGGGAGACCCAGTACTTC
few	TRBV7-9	TRBJ1-1	TRBD1	CASSYPGQGPIEAFF	TGTGCCAGCAGCTATCCGGGACAGGGACCTATTGAAGCTTTCTTT
many	TRBV12-3/TRBV12-4	TRBJ2-7	-	CASTLRTGTFYEQYF	TGTGCCAGCACCCTCCGGACGGGGACTTTCTACGAGCAGTACTTC
-	TRBV9	TRBJ2-3	-	CASSVTSLVDTQYF	TGTGCCAGCAGCGTAACCAGCTTGGTGGATACGCAGTATTTT
-	TRBV5-6	TRBJ2-6	-	CASSSARSSLSGANVLTF	TGTGCCAGCAGCAGCGCGCGGTCTAGCCTCTCTGGGGCCAACGTCCTGACTTTC
-	TRBV24-1	TRBJ2-1	-	CATSDLFGAYNEQFF	TGTGCCACCAGTGATTTGTTTGGGGCCTACAATGAGCAGTTCTTC
many	TRBV5-1	TRBJ2-7	TRBD2	CASNWGLADTYEQYF	TGCGCCAGCAACTGGGGACTAGCGGACACCTACGAGCAGTACTTC
many	TRBV25-1	TRBJ1-1	-	CASSSRVNTEAFF	TGTGCCAGCAGTTCTCGAGTGAACACTGAAGCTTTCTTT
few	TRBV9	TRBJ2-2	TRBD2	CASSVGGRPNTGELFF	TGTGCCAGCAGCGTAGGCGGGAGACCGAACACCGGGGAGCTGTTTTTT
-	TRBV24-1	TRBJ1-2	-	CATSTGSYGYTF	TGTGCCACCTCTACAGGTTCCTATGGCTACACCTTC
-	TRBV20-1	TRBJ2-1	-	CSARDIGVSHNDQFF	TGCAGTGCTAGAGATATAGGAGTTTCTCACAATGACCAGTTCTTC
few	TRBV7-3	TRBJ2-2	-	CASSLGNVGELFF	TGTGCCAGCAGCTTGGGGAATGTCGGGGAGCTGTTTTTT
-	TRBV6-5	TRBJ1-1	-	CASSYEPPRSNTEAFF	TGTGCCAGCAGTTACGAGCCCCCGAGATCGAACACTGAAGCTTTCTTT
few	TRBV5-1	TRBJ1-1	-	CASSQAGLGRGAFF	TGCGCCAGCAGCCAAGCGGGACTGGGGAGAGGAGCTTTCTTT
-	TRBV6-5	TRBJ1-2	-	CASSYSDRGPYGYTF	TGTGCCAGCAGTTACTCAGACAGAGGGCCCTATGGCTACACCTTC
-	TRBV12-3/TRBV12-4	TRBJ2-3	-	CASTPRSPRRGTQYF	TGTGCCAGCACTCCCCGATCACCTCGACGGGGTACGCAGTATTTT
-	TRBV30	TRBJ1-1	-	CAWSVEGTEAFF	TGTGCCTGGAGTGTTGAGGGAACTGAAGCTTTCTTT